This T cell receptor beta chain was obtained from a study of CD8+ T cells in alopecia areata. Study details: The investigators scored severity in treated patients by the percentage of affected scalp area.

Study conclusions and caveats: In lesional scalp, particularly from alopecia totalis/universalis, clonality was higher than in normal scalp. Many expanded lesional clones persisted in scalp and blood during tofacitinib.

Extraction of RNA preceded its reverse transcription into cDNA, which served as the sequencing template. Using immunoSEQ multiplex PCR, the repertoire was profiled, and TCRdb retains in-frame clones only, with some absent. The data contain under 110,000 clones, 60% of them singletons. Documented treatment: oral pan-JAK inhibitor, 5-10 mg twice daily. Sorting of PBMCs yielded the CD4+ and CD8+ T cells. Germline values: CDR1 MNHEY, CDR2 SVGAGI. The CDR3 has 13 amino acids. The V and J ends lost 6 bases and 6 bases respectively, with 12 bases between them. Note on this clone: Its antigen remains unidentified.

This chain uses TRBV6-5 with TRBJ2-1; maybe TRBD1 (6 bases). Source: CD8+ T cells sorted from blood, taken at week 56, from a patient treated with tofacitinib. The sequence was obtained from a human donor with alopecia areata. CDR3 sequence: CASSPGGINEQFF. The CDR3, as DNA: TGTGCCAGCAGCCCTGGGGGCATCAATGAGCAGTTCTTC.